The source of this TCR beta chain is a study of CD8+CD57+ T cells in acquired aplastic anemia (dated by TCRdb to between 2018 and 2020). Regarding the study in general: On average, sorted CD4+ and CD8+ cells yielded around 3.5 ug of extracted DNA, with a range of about 0.17 to 27.4 ug. Mean read counts for healthy donor samples were 8.5 million to 10.8 million for CD4+ cells and roughly 12 million for CD8+ cells.

In the study, sorted CD4+ and CD8+ blood T cells from patients with severe aplastic anemia and from healthy subjects underwent deep sequencing of TCR repertoires. Ficoll-Paque density gradient centrifugation was used to isolate peripheral blood mononuclear cells. Before DNA extraction, CD4+ and CD8+ T cells were sorted with FACS or magnetic beads. The research as a whole found: No significant difference in CD8+ Simpson's diversity was found between patients and healthy controls (P=0.060). Twenty-nine CD8+ CDR3 sequences were found in both patients and controls but appeared to be highly expressed in patients and within the immunodominant clones of the patients.

The germline V gene encodes CDR1 SGHRS and CDR2 YFSETQ. The CDR3 has 11 amino acids, counting the end cysteine and phenylalanine. This entry keeps only the CDR3 DNA: 33 bases, framed from base 1. A remark on this clonotype: Which antigen it targets is not known. At one boundary the junction diverges from the germline segment, which might be a read error.

TCR beta VDJ combination and CDR3 sequence profiling used genomic DNA as the template. An Illumina HiSeq 2000 was the platform used for TCR repertoire sequencing. The authors' analysis ran thus. Repertoires were assessed using TRBV/TRBJ rearrangement plots, CDR3 size and DJ length profiles, and Simpson's diversity index. Whichever DNA sequence was most abundant in the deep sequencing data was defined as the immunodominant clone. CDR3 amino acid sequences were screened for sharing across subjects and compared with published repertoires and the VDJdb database. TCRdb redid the processing of the public reads, applying fastp at Q25 and MiXCR, and retained in-frame beta chains. Rows with a matching CDR3 protein are joined into one entry that keeps the most common DNA and genes. These V and J calls originate from TCRdb's pipeline instead of the authors' own analysis. In all, the sample holds 400,000 to 450,000 distinct CDR3 sequences, and just under 70% of those were seen once. Approximately 3.8% of the sample rests with the top ten.

The sample taken for sequencing was sorted CD4+, CD8+, or CD8+CD57+ T cells (not recorded which) from PBMCs. This sequence was found in a human donor in good health, serving as a control. Recombination linked TRBV5-1 to TRBJ2-7, with no confidently assigned D gene. The CDR3 protein sequence reads: CASSRSFSHTF. The nucleotide sequence reads as follows: TGCGCCAGCAGCCGTAGTTTCTCGCACACCTTC.